This entry concerns a single T cell receptor (beta chain). The entry originates in a study of T cell responses to AZD1222 COVID-19 vaccine. This CDR3 spans 18 amino acids. Assay: immunoSEQ multiplex PCR; the TCRdb copy retains only in-frame clones and omits some. The sample yields some 190,000 clones, around 90% seen once. The source is an adult who received the AZD1222 COVID-19 vaccine. The input for sequencing was peripheral blood, taken 28 days after the second AZD1222 dose. The chain links TRBV21-1 to TRBJ1-5. TRBV21-1 is assigned pseudogene status. Here the CDR3 reads CASSTVAGDRDSNQPQHF. CDR3 nucleotides: TGTGCCAGCAGCACTGTGGCGGGGGACAGAGATAGCAATCAGCCCCAGCATTTT.